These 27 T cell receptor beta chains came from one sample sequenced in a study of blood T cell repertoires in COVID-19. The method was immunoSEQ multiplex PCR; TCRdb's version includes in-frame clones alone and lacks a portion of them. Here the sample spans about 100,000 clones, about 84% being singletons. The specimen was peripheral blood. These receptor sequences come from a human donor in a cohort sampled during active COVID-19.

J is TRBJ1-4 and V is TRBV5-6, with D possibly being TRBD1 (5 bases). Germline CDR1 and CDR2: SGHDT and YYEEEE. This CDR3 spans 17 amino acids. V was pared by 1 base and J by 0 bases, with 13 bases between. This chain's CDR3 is CASSLRQNLATNEKLFF. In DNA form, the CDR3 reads TGTGCCAGCAGCTTGCGACAGAACCTTGCAACTAATGAAAAACTGTTTTTT.

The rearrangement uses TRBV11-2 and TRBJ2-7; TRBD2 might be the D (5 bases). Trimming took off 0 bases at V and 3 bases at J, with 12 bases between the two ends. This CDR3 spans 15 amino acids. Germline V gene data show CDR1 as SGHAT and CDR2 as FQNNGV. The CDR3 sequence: CASSLDRLEGYEQYF. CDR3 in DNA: TGTGCCAGCAGCTTAGATAGGCTAGAGGGCTACGAGCAGTACTTC.

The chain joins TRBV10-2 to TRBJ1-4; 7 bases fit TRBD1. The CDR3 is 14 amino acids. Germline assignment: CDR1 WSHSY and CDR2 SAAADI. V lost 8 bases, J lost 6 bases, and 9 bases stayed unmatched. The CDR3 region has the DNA TGCGCCAGCCGTTTCGACAGGGCTGATGAAAAACTGTTTTTT. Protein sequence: CASRFDRADEKLFF.

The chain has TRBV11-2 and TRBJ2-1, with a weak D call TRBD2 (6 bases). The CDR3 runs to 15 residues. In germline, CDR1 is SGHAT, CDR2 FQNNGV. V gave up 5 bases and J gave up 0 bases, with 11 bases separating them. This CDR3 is CASSKGLSSYNEQFF. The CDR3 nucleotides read TGTGCCAGCAGCAAGGGACTTAGCTCCTACAATGAGCAGTTCTTC. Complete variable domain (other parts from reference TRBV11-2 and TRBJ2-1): EAGVAQSPRYKIIEKRQSVAFWCNPISGHATLYWYQQILGQGPKLLIQFQNNGVVDDSQLPKDRFSAERLKGVDSTLKIQPAKLEDSAVYLCASSKGLSSYNEQFFGPGTRLTVL.

The CDR3 coding sequence is TGTGCCAGCAGGAAACCCGGGACAAACACCGGGGAGCTGTTTTTT. This codes for CASRKPGTNTGELFF. The J gene is TRBJ2-2, the V gene TRBV6-5, with D possibly TRBD1 on 6 matching bases. The germline V and J ends were trimmed by 6 bases and 2 bases, with 13 bases remaining between them. There are 15 residues in the CDR3. Germline V gives CDR1 MNHEY, CDR2 SVGAGI.

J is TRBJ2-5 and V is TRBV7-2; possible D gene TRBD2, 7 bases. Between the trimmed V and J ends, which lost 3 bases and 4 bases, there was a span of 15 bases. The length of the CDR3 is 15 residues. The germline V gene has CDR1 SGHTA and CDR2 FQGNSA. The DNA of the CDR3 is TGTGCCAGCAGCTTTGGGGGGGCCGGGGGAGAGACCCAGTACTTC. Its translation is CASSFGGAGGETQYF.

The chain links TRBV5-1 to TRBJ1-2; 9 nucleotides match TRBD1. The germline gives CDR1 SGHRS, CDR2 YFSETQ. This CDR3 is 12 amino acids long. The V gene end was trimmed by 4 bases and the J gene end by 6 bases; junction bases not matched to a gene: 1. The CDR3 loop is CASSGTGNGYTF. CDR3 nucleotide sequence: TGCGCCAGCAGCGGGACAGGGAATGGCTACACCTTC.

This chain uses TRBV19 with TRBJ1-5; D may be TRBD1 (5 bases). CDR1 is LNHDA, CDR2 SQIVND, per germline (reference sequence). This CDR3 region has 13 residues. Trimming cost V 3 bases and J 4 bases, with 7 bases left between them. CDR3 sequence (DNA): TGTGCCAGTAGTATTGGGGGGAATCAGCCCCAGCATTTT. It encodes CASSIGGNQPQHF.

CDR3 amino acids: CASREVPYNEQFF. The CDR3 nucleotides read TGTGCCAGCCGCGAGGTACCCTACAATGAGCAGTTCTTC. The chain recombines TRBV7-2 with TRBJ2-1, with unresolved D. Germline CDR1 and CDR2: SGHTA and FQGNSA. CDR3 size: 13 residues. Trimming removed 8 bases from V and 2 bases from J, with 10 bases in between.

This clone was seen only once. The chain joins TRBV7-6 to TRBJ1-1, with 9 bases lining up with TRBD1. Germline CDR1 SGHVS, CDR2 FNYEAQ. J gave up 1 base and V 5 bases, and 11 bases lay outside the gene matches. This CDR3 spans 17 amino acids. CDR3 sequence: CASSKEQGALGNTEAFF. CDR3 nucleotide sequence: TGTGCCAGCAGCAAGGAACAGGGGGCTCTGGGGAACACTGAAGCTTTCTTT.

The CDR3 DNA sequence: TGTGCCTGGAGTGACGGGACAGGGGCACCCTACGAGCAGTACTTC. Protein product: CAWSDGTGAPYEQYF. The chain combines TRBV30 with TRBJ2-7, with 10 bases identical to TRBD1. Germline V CDR1 and CDR2: GTSNPN, SVGIG (reference sequence). J lost 2 bases, V lost 1 base, and 5 bases had no gene match. The CDR3 covers 15 residues.

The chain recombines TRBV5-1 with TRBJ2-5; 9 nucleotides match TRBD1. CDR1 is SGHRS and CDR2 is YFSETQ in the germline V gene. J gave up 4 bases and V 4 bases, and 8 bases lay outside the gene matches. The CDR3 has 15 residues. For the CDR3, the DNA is TGCGCCAGCAGCATTACCGGGACAGGGATAGAGACCCAGTACTTC. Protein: CASSITGTGIETQYF.

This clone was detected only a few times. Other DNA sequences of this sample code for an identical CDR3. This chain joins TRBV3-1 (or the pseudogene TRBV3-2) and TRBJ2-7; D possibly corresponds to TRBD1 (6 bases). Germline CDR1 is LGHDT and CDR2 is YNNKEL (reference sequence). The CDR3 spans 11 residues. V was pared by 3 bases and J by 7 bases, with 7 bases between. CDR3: CASSHTGEQYF. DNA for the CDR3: TGTGCCAGCAGCCATACAGGGGAGCAGTACTTC.

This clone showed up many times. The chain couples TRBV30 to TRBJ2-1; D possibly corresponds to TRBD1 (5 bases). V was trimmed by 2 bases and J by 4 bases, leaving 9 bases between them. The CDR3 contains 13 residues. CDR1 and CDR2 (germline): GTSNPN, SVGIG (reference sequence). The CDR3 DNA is TGTGCCTGGAGTTGGACACAGTACAATGAGCAGTTCTTC. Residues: CAWSWTQYNEQFF.

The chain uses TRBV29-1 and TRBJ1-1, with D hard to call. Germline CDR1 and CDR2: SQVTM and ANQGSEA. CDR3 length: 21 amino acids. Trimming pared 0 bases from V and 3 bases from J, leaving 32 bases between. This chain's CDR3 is CSVEDFWVGTRGNLIYTEAFF. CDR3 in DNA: TGCAGCGTTGAAGATTTCTGGGTAGGTACCCGAGGGAATTTAATTTACACTGAAGCTTTCTTT.

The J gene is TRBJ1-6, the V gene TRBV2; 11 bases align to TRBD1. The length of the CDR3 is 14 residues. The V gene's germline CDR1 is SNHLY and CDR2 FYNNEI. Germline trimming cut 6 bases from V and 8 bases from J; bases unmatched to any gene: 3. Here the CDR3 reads CASSRTGGYSPLHF. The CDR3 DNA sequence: TGTGCCAGCAGCCGGACAGGGGGCTATTCACCCCTCCACTTT. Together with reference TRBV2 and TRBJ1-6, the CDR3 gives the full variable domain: EPEVTQTPSHQVTQMGQEVILRCVPISNHLYFYWYRQILGQKVEFLVSFYNNEISEKSEIFDDQFSVERPDGSNFTLKIRSTKLEDSAMYFCASSRTGGYSPLHFGNGTRLTVT.

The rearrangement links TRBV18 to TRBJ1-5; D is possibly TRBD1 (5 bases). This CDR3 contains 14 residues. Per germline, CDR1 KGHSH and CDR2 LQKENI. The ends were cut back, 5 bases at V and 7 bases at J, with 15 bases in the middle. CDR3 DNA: TGTGCCAGCTCATCTACACCGGGGGACCAGCCCCAGCATTTT. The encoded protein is CASSSTPGDQPQHF. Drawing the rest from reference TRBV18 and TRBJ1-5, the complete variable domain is NAGVMQNPRHLVRRRGQEARLRCSPMKGHSHVYWYRQLPEEGLKFMVYLQKENIIDESGMPKERFSAEFPKEGPSILRIQQVVRGDSAAYFCASSSTPGDQPQHFGDGTRLSIL.

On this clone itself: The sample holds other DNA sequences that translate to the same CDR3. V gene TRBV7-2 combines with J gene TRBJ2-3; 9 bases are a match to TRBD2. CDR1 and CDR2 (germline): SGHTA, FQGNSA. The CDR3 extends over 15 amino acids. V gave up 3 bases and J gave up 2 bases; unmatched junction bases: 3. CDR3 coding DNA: TGTGCCAGCAGCTTGGGACTAGCTTACACAGATACGCAGTATTTT. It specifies CASSLGLAYTDTQYF.

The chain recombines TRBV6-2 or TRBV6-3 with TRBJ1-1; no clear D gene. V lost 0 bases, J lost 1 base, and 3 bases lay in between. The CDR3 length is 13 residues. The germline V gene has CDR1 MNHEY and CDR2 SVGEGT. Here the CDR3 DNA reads TGTGCCAGCAGTTACTCTCAGAACACTGAAGCTTTCTTT. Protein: CASSYSQNTEAFF.

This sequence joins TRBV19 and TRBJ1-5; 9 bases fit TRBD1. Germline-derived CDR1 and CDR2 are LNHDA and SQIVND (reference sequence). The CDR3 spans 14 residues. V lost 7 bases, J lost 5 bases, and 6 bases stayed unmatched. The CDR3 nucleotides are TGTGCCAGTAAATGGACAGGGGAGGATCAGCCCCAGCATTTT. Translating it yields CASKWTGEDQPQHF.

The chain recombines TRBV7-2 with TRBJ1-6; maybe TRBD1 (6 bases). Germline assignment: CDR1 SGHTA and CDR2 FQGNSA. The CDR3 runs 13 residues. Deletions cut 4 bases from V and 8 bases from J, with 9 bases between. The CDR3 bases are TGTGCCAGCAGCTCAGGGGATTATTCACCCCTCCACTTT. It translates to CASSSGDYSPLHF.

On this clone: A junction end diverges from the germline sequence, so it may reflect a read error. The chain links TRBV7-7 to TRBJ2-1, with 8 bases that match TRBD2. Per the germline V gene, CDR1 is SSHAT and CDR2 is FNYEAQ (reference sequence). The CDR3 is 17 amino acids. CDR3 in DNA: TGTGCCAGCAGCTTAAATGCCCCGGGGGGGCCGGACAATCAGCAGTTCTTC. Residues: CASSLNAPGGPDNQQFF.

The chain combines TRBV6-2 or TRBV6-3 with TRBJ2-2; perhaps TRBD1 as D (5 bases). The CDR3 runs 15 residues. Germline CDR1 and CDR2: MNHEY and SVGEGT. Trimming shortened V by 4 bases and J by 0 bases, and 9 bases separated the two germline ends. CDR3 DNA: TGTGCCAGCAGTTCCCGGACACCGAACACCGGGGAGCTGTTTTTT. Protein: CASSSRTPNTGELFF.

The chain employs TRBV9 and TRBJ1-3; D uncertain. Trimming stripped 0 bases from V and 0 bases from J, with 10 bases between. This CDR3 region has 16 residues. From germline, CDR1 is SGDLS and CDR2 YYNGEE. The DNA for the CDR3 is TGTGCCAGCAGCGTAGACGGCAGGCCCTCTGGAAACACCATATATTTT. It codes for CASSVDGRPSGNTIYF.

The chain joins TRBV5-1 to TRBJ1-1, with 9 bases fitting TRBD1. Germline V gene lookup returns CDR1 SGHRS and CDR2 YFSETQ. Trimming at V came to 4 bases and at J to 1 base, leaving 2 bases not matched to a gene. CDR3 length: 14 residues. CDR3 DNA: TGCGCCAGCAGCCGACAGGGGGGGAACACTGAAGCTTTCTTT. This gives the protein CASSRQGGNTEAFF.

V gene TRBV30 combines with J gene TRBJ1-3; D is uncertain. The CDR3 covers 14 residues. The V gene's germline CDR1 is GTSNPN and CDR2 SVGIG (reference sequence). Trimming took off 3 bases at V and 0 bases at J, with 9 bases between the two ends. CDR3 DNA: TGTGCCTGGAGCGCGGCGGACTCTGGAAACACCATATATTTT. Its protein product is CAWSAADSGNTIYF.

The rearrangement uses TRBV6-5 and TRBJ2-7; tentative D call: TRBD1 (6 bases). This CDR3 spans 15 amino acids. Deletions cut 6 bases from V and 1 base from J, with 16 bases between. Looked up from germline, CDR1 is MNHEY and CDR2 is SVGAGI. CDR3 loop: CASRPRQELSYEQYF. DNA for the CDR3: TGTGCCAGCAGGCCGAGACAGGAATTATCCTACGAGCAGTACTTC.